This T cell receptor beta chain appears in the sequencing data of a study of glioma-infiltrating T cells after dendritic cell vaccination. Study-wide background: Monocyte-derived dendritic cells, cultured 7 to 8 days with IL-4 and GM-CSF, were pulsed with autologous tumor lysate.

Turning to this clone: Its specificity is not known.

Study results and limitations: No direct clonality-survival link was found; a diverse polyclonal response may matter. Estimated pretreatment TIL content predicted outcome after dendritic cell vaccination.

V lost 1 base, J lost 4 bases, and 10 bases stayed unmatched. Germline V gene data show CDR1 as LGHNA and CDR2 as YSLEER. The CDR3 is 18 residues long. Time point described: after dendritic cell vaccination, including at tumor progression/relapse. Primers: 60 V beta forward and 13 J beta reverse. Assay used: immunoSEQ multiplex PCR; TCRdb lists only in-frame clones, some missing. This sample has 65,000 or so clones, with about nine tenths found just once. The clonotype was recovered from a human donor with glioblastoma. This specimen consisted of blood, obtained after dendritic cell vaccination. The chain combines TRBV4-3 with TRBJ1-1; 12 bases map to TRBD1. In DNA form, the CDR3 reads TGCGCCAGCAGCCAAGGTCTCCGGGACAGGGGGCTGTTCACTGAAGCTTTCTTT. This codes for CASSQGLRDRGLFTEAFF.